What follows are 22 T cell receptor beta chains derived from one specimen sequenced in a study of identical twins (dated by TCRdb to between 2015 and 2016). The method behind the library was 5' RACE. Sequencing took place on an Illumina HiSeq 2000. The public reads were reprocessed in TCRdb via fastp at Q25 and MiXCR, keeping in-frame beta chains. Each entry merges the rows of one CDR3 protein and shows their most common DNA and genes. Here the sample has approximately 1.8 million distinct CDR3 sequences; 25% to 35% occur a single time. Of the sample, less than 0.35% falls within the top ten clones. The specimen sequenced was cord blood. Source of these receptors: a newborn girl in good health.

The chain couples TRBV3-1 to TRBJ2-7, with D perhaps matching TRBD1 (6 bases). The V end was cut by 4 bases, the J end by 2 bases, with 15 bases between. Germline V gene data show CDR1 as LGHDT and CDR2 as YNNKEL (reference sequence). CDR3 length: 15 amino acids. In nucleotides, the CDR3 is TGTGCCAGCAGCCGTCGGGACACCCAAGCCTACGAGCAGTACTTC. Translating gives CASSRRDTQAYEQYF.

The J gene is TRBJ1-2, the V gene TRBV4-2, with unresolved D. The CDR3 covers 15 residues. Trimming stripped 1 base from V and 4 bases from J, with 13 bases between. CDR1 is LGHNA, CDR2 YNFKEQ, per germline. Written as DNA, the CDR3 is TGTGCCAGCAGCCAAGGACCTACGGGTAGCTATGGCTACACCTTC. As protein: CASSQGPTGSYGYTF.

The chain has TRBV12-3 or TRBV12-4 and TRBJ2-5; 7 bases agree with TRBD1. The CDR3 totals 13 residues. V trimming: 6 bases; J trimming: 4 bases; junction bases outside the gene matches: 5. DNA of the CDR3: TGTGCCAGCAGAATTACAGGGGCAGAGACCCAGTACTTC. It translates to CASRITGAETQYF.

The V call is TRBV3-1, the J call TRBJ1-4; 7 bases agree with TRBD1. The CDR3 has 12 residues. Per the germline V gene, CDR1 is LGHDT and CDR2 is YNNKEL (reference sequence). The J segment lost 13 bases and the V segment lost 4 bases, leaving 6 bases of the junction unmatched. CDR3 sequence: CASSLRQGGLFF. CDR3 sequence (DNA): TGTGCCAGCAGCCTAAGACAGGGTGGACTGTTTTTT.

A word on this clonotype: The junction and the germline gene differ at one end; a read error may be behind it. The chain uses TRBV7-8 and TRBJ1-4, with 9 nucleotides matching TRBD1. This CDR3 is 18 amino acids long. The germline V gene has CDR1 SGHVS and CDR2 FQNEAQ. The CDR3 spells CASSLVGQGLSYNEELFF. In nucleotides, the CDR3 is TGTGCCAGCAGCTTAGTGGGACAGGGTCTCTCTTATAATGAAGAACTGTTTTTT. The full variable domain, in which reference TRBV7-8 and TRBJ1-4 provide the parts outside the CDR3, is GAGVSQSPRYKVAKRGQDVALRCDPISGHVSLFWYQQALGQGPEFLTYFQNEAQLDKSGLPSDRFFAERPEGSVSTLKIQRTQQEDSAVYLCASSLVGQGLSYNEELFFGSGTQLSVL.

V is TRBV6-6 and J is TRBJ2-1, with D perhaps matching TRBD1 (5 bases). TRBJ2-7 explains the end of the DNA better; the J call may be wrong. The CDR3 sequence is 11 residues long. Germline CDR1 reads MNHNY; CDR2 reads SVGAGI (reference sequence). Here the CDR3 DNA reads TGTGCCAGCGGGGCCTACAATGAGCAGTACTTC. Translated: CASGAYNEQYF.

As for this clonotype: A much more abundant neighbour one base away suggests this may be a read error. CDR3 loop: CSDEERATNEKLFF. In nucleotides, the CDR3 is TGCAGCGATGAAGAGCGTGCAACTAATGAAAAACTGTTTTTT. V usage is TRBV29-1 and J usage is TRBJ1-4; D is ambiguous. From germline, CDR1 is SQVTM and CDR2 ANQGSEA. This CDR3 contains 14 residues.

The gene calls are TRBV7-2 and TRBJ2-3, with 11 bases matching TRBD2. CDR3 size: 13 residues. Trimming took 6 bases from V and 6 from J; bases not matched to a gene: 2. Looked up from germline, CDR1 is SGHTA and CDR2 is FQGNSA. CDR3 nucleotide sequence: TGTGCCAGCAGATCTAGCGGGAGGGATACGCAGTATTTT. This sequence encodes CASRSSGRDTQYF.

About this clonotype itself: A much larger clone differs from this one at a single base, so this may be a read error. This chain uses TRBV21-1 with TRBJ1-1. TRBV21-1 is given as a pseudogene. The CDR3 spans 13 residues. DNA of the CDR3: TGTGCCAGCAGCAAAGGACAGAACGCTGAAGCTTTCTTT. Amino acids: CASSKGQNAEAFF.

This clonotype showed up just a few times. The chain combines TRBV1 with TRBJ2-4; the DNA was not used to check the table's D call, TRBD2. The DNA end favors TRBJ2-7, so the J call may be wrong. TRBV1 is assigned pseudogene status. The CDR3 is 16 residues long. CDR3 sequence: CTSSLSWGLAVYEQYF. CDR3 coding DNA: TGCACCAGCAGCCTCTCTTGGGGACTAGCGGTCTACGAGCAGTACTTC.

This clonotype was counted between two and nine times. The CDR3: CASSPGVPGTYEQYF. CDR3 DNA: TGTGCCAGCAGCCCAGGAGTGCCGGGGACCTACGAGCAGTACTTC. The chain has TRBV27 and TRBJ2-7; tentative D call: TRBD2 (5 bases). The CDR3 totals 15 residues. Germline CDR1 reads MNHEY; CDR2 reads SMNVEV (reference sequence). V shed 6 bases and J shed 2 bases, with 17 bases lying between them.

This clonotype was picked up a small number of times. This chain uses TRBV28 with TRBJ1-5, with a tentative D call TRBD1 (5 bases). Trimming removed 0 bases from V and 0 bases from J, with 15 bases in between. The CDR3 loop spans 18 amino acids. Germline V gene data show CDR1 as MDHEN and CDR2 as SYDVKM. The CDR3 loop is CASSLWVQVGPSNQPQHF. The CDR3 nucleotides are TGTGCCAGCAGTTTATGGGTACAGGTGGGACCTAGCAATCAGCCCCAGCATTTT.

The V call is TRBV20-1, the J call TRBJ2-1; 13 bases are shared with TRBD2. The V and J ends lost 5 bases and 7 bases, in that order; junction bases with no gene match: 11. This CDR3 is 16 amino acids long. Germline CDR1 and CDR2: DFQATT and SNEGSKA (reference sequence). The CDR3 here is CSAGPTGTSGKNEQFF. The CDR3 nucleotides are TGCAGTGCTGGACCGACCGGGACTAGCGGGAAGAATGAGCAGTTCTTC.

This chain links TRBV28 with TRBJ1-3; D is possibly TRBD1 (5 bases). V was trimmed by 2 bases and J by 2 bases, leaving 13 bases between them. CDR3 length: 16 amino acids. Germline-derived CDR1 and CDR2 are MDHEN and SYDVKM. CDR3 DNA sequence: TGTGCCAGCAGTTTACCCGGGGCGCAGACTGGAAACACCATATATTTT. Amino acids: CASSLPGAQTGNTIYF.

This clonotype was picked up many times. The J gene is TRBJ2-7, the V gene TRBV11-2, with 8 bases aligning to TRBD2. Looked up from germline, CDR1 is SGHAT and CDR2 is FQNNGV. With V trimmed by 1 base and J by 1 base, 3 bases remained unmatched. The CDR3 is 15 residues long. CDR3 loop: CASSLARGGSYEQYF. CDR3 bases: TGTGCCAGCAGCTTAGCTCGGGGGGGTTCCTACGAGCAGTACTTC. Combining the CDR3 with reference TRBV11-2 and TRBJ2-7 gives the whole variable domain EAGVAQSPRYKIIEKRQSVAFWCNPISGHATLYWYQQILGQGPKLLIQFQNNGVVDDSQLPKDRFSAERLKGVDSTLKIQPAKLEDSAVYLCASSLARGGSYEQYFGPGTRLTVT.

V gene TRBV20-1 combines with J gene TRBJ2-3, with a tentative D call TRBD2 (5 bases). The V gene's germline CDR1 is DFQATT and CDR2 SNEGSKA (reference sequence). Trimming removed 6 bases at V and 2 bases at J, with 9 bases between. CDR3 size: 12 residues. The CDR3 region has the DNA TGCAGTGCCCTGGACTCCACAGATACGCAGTATTTT. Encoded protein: CSALDSTDTQYF.

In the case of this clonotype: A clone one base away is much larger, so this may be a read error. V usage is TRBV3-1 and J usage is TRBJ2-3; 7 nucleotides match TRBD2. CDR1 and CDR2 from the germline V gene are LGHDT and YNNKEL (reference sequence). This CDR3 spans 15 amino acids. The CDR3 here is CVSSQAAGGTDTQYF. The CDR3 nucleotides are TGTGTCAGCAGCCAAGCCGCGGGAGGCACAGATACGCAGTATTTT.

The CDR3 nucleotides are TGCAGTGCTAGGGGGGGACGTTCAAATTCACCCCTCCACTTT. Protein sequence: CSARGGRSNSPLHF. V and J are TRBV20-1 and TRBJ1-6; maybe TRBD1 (5 bases). This CDR3 spans 14 amino acids. V gave up 3 bases and J gave up 7 bases, with 13 bases separating them. CDR1 is DFQATT, CDR2 SNEGSKA, per germline (reference sequence).

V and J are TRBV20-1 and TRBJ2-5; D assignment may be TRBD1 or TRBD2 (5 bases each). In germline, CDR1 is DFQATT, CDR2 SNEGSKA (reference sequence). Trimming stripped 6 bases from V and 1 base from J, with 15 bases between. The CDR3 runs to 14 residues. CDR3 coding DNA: TGCAGTGCCCAGAAGTGGGGGTCCCAAGAGACCCAGTACTTC. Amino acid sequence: CSAQKWGSQETQYF.

The CDR3 region is CSARVNSGRGPYNEQYF. CDR3 sequence (DNA): TGCAGTGCTAGAGTGAATAGCGGGAGAGGACCCTACAATGAGCAGTACTTC. The genes are TRBV20-1 and TRBJ2-7; TRBD2 agrees at 9 bases. Germline CDR1 reads DFQATT; CDR2 reads SNEGSKA (reference sequence). V shed 1 base and J 7 bases; nucleotides not matched to a gene: 17. The CDR3 spans 17 residues.

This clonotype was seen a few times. This CDR3 is CASSKWGRGFTYEQYF. The CDR3 region has the DNA TGTGCCAGCAGCAAATGGGGTCGGGGGTTCACCTACGAGCAGTACTTC. The V and J genes are TRBV21-1 and TRBJ2-7; TRBD1, as called in the table, went unchecked against the DNA. TRBV21-1 is labeled a pseudogene. CDR3 length equals 16 residues.

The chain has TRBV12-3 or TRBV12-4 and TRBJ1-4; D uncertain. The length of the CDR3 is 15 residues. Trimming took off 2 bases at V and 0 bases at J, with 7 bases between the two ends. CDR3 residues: CASSLPGPTNEKLFF. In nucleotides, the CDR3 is TGTGCCAGCAGTTTACCGGGCCCAACTAATGAAAAACTGTTTTTT.